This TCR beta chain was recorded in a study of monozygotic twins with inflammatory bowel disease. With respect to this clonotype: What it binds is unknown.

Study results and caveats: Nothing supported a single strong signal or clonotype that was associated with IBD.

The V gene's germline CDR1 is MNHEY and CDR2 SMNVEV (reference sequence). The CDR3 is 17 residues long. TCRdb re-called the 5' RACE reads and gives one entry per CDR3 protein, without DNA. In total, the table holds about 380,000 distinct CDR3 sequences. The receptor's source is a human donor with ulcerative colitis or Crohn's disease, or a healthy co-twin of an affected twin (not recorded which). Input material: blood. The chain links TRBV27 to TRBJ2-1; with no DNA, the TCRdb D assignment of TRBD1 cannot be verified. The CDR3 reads CASSIPRDRGTYNEQLF.